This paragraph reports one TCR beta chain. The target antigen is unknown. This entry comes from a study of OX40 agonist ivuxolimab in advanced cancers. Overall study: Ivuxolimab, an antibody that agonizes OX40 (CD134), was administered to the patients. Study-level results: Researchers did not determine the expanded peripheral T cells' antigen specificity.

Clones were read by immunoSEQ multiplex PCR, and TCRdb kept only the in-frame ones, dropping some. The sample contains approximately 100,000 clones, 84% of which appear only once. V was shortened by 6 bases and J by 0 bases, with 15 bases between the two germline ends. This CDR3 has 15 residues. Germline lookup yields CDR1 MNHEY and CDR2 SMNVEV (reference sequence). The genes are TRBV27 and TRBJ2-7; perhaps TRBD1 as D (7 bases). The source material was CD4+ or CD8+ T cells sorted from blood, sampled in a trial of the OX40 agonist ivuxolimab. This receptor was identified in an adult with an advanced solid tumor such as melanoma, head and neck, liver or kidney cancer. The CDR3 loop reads CASSPTGRSSYEQYF. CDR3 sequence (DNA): TGTGCCAGCAGCCCGACAGGGAGGAGCTCCTACGAGCAGTACTTC.